This T cell receptor (beta chain) was sequenced in a study of regulatory T cells in long-lasting Graves disease. Time point described: persistent/refractory GD, antithyroid drugs over 5 years with positive TRAb. TCR sequences were obtained from RNA taken from PBMCs. As collected, the peripheral blood samples measured about 9.6 milliliters each and went into EDTA tubes. Whole-study findings and limits: Persistent disease preferred TRBV28, TRBJ1-2 and TRBJ2-5. Among the persistent patients, 2,741 public clonotypes were shared, more than the approximately 1,000 shared among new patients.

This clonotype has only a few counts. Its antigen is undetermined. Building of the TCR beta libraries involved iRepertoire HTBI primers and Arm-PCR of CDR3 regions. TCRdb recomputed calls from the multiplex PCR reads with MiXCR, one row per CDR3 protein. The table lists 250,000 to 300,000 distinct CDR3 sequences, around a fifth of them singletons. This CDR3 has 14 residues. Germline V CDR1 and CDR2: LNHDA, SQIVND (reference sequence). Trimming cost V 0 bases and J 7 bases, with 10 bases left between them. This sequence joins TRBV19 and TRBJ1-5; no firm D call. The receptor comes from a female donor with Graves disease. Sequencing used peripheral blood mononuclear cells (PBMCs), obtained when the disease was refractory, from a patient treated with antithyroid drugs. The CDR3 coding sequence is TGTGCCAGTAGTATAGAGGGTCTGCGACAGCCCCAGCATTTT. Its protein product is CASSIEGLRQPQHF.